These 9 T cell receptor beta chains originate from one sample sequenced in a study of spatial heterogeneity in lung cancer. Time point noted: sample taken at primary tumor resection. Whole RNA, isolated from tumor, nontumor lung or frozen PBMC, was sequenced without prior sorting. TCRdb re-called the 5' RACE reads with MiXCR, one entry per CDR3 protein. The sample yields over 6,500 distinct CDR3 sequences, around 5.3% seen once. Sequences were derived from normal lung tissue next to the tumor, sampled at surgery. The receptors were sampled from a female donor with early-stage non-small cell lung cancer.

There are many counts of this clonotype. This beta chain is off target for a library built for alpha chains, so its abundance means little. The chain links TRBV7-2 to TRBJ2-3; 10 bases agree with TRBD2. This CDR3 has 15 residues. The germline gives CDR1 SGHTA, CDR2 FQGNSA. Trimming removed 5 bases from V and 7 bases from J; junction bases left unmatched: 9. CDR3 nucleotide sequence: TGTGCCAGCAGCCCTAGCGGGAGCGACCTGAATACGCAGTATTTT. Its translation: CASSPSGSDLNTQYF.

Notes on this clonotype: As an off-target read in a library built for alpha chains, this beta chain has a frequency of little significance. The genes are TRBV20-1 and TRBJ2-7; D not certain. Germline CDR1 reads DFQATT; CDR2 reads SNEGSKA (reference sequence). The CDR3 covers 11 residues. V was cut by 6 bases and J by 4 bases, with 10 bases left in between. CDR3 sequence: CSAHRGYEQYF. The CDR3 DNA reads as TGCAGTGCCCACCGTGGATACGAGCAGTACTTC.

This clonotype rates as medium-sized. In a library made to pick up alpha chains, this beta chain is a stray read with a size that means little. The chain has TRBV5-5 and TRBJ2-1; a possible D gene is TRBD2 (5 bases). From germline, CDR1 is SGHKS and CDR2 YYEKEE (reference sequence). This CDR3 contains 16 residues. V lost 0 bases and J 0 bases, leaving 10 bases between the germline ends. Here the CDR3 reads CASSLGGWSSYNEQFF. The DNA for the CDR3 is TGTGCCAGCAGCTTGGGAGGGTGGAGCTCCTACAATGAGCAGTTCTTC.

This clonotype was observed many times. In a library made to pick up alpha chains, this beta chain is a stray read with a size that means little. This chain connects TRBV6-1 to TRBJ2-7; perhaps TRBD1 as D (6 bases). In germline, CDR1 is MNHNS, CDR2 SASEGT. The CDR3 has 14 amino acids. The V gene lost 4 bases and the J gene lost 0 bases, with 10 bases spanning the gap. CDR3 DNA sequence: TGTGCCAGCAGTGGGAGGACAGCCTCCTACGAGCAGTACTTC. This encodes CASSGRTASYEQYF.

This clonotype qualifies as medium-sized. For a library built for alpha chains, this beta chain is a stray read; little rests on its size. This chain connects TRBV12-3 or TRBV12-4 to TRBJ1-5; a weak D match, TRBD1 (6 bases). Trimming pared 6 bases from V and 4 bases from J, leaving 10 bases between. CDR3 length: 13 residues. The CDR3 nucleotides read TGTGCCAGCAGACCCACAGGGAATCAGCCCCAGCATTTT. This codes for CASRPTGNQPQHF.

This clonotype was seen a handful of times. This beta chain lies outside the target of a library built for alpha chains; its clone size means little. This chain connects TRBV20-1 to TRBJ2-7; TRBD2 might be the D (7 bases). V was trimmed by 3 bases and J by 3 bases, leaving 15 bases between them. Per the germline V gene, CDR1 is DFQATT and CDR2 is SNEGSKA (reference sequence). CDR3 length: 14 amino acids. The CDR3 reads CSASYAGANYEQYF. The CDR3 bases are TGCAGTGCTAGTTATGCGGGGGCAAACTACGAGCAGTACTTC.

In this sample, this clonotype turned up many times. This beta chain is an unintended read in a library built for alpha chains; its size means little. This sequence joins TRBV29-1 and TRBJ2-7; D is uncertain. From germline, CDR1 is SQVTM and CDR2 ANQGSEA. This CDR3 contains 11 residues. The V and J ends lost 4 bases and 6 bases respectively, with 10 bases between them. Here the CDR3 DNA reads TGCAGCGTTGGCAAGGTCCGCGAGCAGTACTTC. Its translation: CSVGKVREQYF.

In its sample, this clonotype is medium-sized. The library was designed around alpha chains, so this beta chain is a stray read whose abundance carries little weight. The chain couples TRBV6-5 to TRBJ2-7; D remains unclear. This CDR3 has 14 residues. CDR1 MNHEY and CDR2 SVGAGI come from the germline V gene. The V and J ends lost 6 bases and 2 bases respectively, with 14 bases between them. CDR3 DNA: TGTGCCAGCAGGAATACTGTCCCCCCCTACGAGCAGTACTTC. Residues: CASRNTVPPYEQYF.

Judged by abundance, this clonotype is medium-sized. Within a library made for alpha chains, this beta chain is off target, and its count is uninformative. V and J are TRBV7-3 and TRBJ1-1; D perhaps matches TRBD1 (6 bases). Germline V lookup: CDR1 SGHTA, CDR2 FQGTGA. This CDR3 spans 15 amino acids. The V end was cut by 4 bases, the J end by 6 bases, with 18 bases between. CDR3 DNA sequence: TGTGCCAGCAGCTGGAAGGGGGGAGCCGCCTCTGAAGCTTTCTTT. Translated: CASSWKGGAASEAFF.